The next 21 T cell receptor beta chains were all read from a single sample in a study of blood T cell repertoires in COVID-19 (TCRdb year 2020). The library was produced with the immunoSEQ multiplex PCR assay. What TCRdb holds here is the immuneACCESS table cut down to in-frame rearrangements. Part of the clones is not present; checked against another copy, under half of the missing clones reflect an unresolved V gene, and the others are unexplained. The sample profile shows fewer than 250,000 clones; roughly nine tenths of them were found once. The biggest ten clones account for more than 0.7% of the sample. Material for sequencing was peripheral blood. The receptors come from a woman in her seventies with acute or convalescent COVID-19.

The genes are TRBV2 and TRBJ1-6, with D possibly being TRBD1 (6 bases). The CDR3 sequence is 13 residues long. Germline CDR1 and CDR2: SNHLY and FYNNEI. Trimming shortened V by 6 bases and J by 7 bases, and 10 bases separated the two germline ends. CDR3 bases: TGTGCCAGCAGCACTACAGGGAATTCACCCCTCCACTTT. Its protein is CASSTTGNSPLHF.

As regards this clone: The sample holds other DNA sequences that translate to the same CDR3. This chain connects TRBV18 to TRBJ1-1; 9 bases agree with TRBD1. The CDR3 extends over 16 amino acids. The germline V gene has CDR1 KGHSH and CDR2 LQKENI. J lost 0 bases, V lost 1 base, and 3 bases had no gene match. CDR3 residues: CASSPRQGGMNTEAFF. The DNA of the CDR3 is TGTGCCAGCTCACCACGACAGGGGGGAATGAACACTGAAGCTTTCTTT. The full variable domain, rest sourced from reference TRBV18 and TRBJ1-1, is NAGVMQNPRHLVRRRGQEARLRCSPMKGHSHVYWYRQLPEEGLKFMVYLQKENIIDESGMPKERFSAEFPKEGPSILRIQQVVRGDSAAYFCASSPRQGGMNTEAFFGQGTRLTVV.

The chain uses TRBV19 and TRBJ1-1; TRBD1 is a possible D gene (6 bases). The CDR3 sequence is 13 residues long. Trimming stripped 2 bases from V and 4 bases from J, with 8 bases between. The germline CDR1 and CDR2 sequences are LNHDA and SQIVND (reference sequence). In nucleotides, the CDR3 is TGTGCCAGTAGTATACGCAGGGGCACTGAAGCTTTCTTT. It is translated as CASSIRRGTEAFF. The full variable domain, rest sourced from reference TRBV19 and TRBJ1-1, is DGGITQSPKYLFRKEGQNVTLSCEQNLNHDAMYWYRQDPGQGLRLIYYSQIVNDFQKGDIAEGYSVSREKKESFPLTVTSAQKNPTAFYLCASSIRRGTEAFFGQGTRLTVV.

With regard to this clone: One end of the junction varies from germline; a read error may be responsible. The chain employs TRBV28 and TRBJ1-1; no clear D gene. In germline, CDR1 is MDHEN, CDR2 SYDVKM. CDR3 length: 15 residues. The CDR3 DNA follows: TGTGCCAGCAGTCTATGGTCTGTGGGCAACACTGAAGCTTTCTTT. Translated: CASSLWSVGNTEAFF.

This CDR3 reads CASPGSGANVLTF. The CDR3 DNA sequence: TGTGCGAGCCCGGGATCTGGGGCCAACGTCCTGACTTTC. The chain joins TRBV7-7 to TRBJ2-6, with a possible D match to TRBD2 (5 bases). The CDR3 covers 13 residues. The germline CDR1 and CDR2 sequences are SSHAT and FNYEAQ (reference sequence).

This chain joins TRBV6-4 and TRBJ1-6, with D possibly being TRBD1 (6 bases). The CDR3 is 13 residues long. Per germline, CDR1 MRHNA and CDR2 SNTAGT. The germline V and J ends were trimmed by 3 bases and 9 bases, with 9 bases remaining between them. The chain's CDR3 is CASSEQGSSPLHF. The CDR3 nucleotides read TGTGCCAGCAGTGAGCAGGGGTCTTCACCCCTCCACTTT.

The chain couples TRBV14 to TRBJ1-1, with a tentative D call TRBD1 (5 bases). Germline loops: CDR1 SGHDN, CDR2 FVKESK. V lost 4 bases, J lost 2 bases, and 8 bases lay in between. The CDR3 runs 13 residues. DNA for the CDR3: TGTGCCAGCAGCCCCCAGGGAAACACTGAAGCTTTCTTT. This gives the protein CASSPQGNTEAFF.

This chain uses TRBV10-3 with TRBJ2-1; D call uncertain. V was clipped by 0 bases and J by 8 bases, with 11 bases between them. Germline CDR1 and CDR2: ENHRY and SYGVKD. CDR3 size: 14 residues. This CDR3 reads CAISESSRGDEQFF. CDR3 nucleotides: TGTGCCATCAGTGAGTCAAGCCGAGGCGATGAGCAGTTCTTC.

V is TRBV24-1 and J is TRBJ2-1, with 13 bases that match TRBD2. V lost 2 bases and J lost 5; bases outside the gene matches: 2. Germline V gene lookup returns CDR1 KGHDR and CDR2 SFDVKD. This CDR3 is built from 16 residues. CDR3 region: CATSDWTSGRDNEQFF. In DNA form, the CDR3 reads TGTGCCACCAGTGATTGGACTAGCGGGAGAGACAATGAGCAGTTCTTC.

The CDR3 sequence is CASCKLAGGVGNEQYF. As DNA, the CDR3 is TGCGCCAGCTGCAAGTTAGCGGGAGGAGTCGGGAACGAGCAGTACTTC. V gene TRBV5-1 combines with J gene TRBJ2-7; 10 bases line up with TRBD2. Germline values: CDR1 SGHRS, CDR2 YFSETQ. V lost 7 bases to trimming and J lost 5 bases; unmatched junction nucleotides: 15. CDR3 length: 16 amino acids.

This clone came up once. The chain is built from TRBV27 and TRBJ1-1; D may be TRBD1 (5 bases). Germline V gene lookup returns CDR1 MNHEY and CDR2 SMNVEV (reference sequence). Between the trimmed V and J ends, which lost 2 bases and 0 bases, there was a span of 16 bases. This CDR3 is 17 amino acids long. In nucleotides, the CDR3 is TGTGCCAGCAGTTTAAACCGGGCAGGGTGGATGAACACTGAAGCTTTCTTT. Amino acids: CASSLNRAGWMNTEAFF.

The chain uses TRBV24-1 and TRBJ2-2; the match to TRBD1 covers 9 bases. This CDR3 comprises 16 residues. CDR1 is KGHDR, CDR2 SFDVKD, per germline. V was clipped by 2 bases and J by 1 base; unmatched bases: 1. This CDR3 is CATSDSGQGNTGELFF. CDR3 nucleotides: TGTGCCACCAGTGATTCGGGACAGGGGAACACCGGGGAGCTGTTTTTT.

The chain links TRBV11-3 to TRBJ2-1; tentatively, D is TRBD1 (6 bases). V shed 1 base and J shed 5 bases, with 12 bases lying between them. Germline CDR1 and CDR2: SGHNT and YENEEA. There are 15 residues in the CDR3. The CDR3 region has the DNA TGTGCCAGCAGCTTAGTCGGACAGTCTAACAATGAGCAGTTCTTC. This encodes CASSLVGQSNNEQFF.

The chain has TRBV21-1 and TRBJ1-1. TRBV21-1 has pseudogene status. The CDR3 extends over 11 amino acids. The CDR3 DNA sequence: TGTGCCAGCAGCAAAGTTAGTGAAGCTTTCTTT. Protein: CASSKVSEAFF.

This rearrangement joins TRBV12-3 or TRBV12-4 to TRBJ2-7, with 7 bases fitting TRBD2. The CDR3 covers 13 residues. Trimming cost V 6 bases and J 2 bases; bases outside gene matches: 4. For the CDR3, the DNA is TGTGCCAGCAGGGCTAGCGGTACCTACGAGCAGTACTTC. The encoded protein is CASRASGTYEQYF.

J is TRBJ2-2 and V is TRBV7-8, with D perhaps matching TRBD1 (6 bases). The CDR3 is made up of 19 amino acids. Germline V gene sequence: CDR1 SGHVS, CDR2 FQNEAQ. Deletions cut 1 base from V and 6 bases from J, with 24 bases between. CDR3 sequence: CASSLVVGRGPGSSGELFF. The DNA for the CDR3 is TGTGCCAGCAGCTTAGTGGTTGGCAGGGGCCCAGGGTCTTCCGGGGAGCTGTTTTTT.

CDR3 DNA sequence: TGTGCCAGCAGTGCTTCAGTCTATGGCTACACCTTC. Protein: CASSASVYGYTF. This chain connects TRBV2 to TRBJ1-2; D uncertain. The CDR3 spans 12 residues. CDR1 and CDR2 (germline): SNHLY, FYNNEI. V was trimmed by 4 bases and J by 4 bases, leaving 7 bases between them.

The chain carries TRBV6-5 and TRBJ1-1, with D possibly being TRBD1 (6 bases). Germline V gene sequence: CDR1 MNHEY, CDR2 SVGAGI. The V gene lost 5 bases and the J gene lost 5 bases, with 12 bases spanning the gap. CDR3 size: 13 residues. Here the CDR3 DNA reads TGTGCCAGCAGTCCCGTAAGGGGGACTGAAGCTTTCTTT. This sequence encodes CASSPVRGTEAFF.

The V gene is TRBV7-3, the J gene TRBJ2-7, with D possibly TRBD2 on 5 matching bases. Germline-derived CDR1 and CDR2 are SGHTA and FQGTGA. V was pared by 2 bases and J by 5 bases, with 16 bases between. CDR3 length: 15 amino acids. DNA for the CDR3: TGTGCCAGCAGCTTAGGAGCGGATTTTCGGGACGAGCAGTACTTC. Translating it yields CASSLGADFRDEQYF.

This rearrangement joins TRBV5-1 to TRBJ2-7; 7 nucleotides align to TRBD1. This CDR3 is built from 16 residues. V was pared by 4 bases and J by 4 bases, with 14 bases of the junction left unmatched. Per the germline V gene, CDR1 is SGHRS and CDR2 is YFSETQ. CDR3 protein: CASSPSSTGKSYEQYF. CDR3 bases: TGCGCCAGCAGCCCGTCGTCGACAGGGAAAAGTTACGAGCAGTACTTC.

The chain recombines TRBV18 with TRBJ1-4, with 10 bases aligning to TRBD1. Germline V gene data show CDR1 as KGHSH and CDR2 as LQKENI. The CDR3 spans 15 residues. The trim removed 0 bases at V and 8 bases at J, leaving 3 bases unmatched. This CDR3 is CASSPPGQGREKLFF. The CDR3 DNA follows: TGTGCCAGCTCACCACCGGGACAGGGGAGGGAAAAACTGTTTTTT.